A single sample is the source of the 30 T cell receptor beta chains below, sequenced in a study of technical replicates of blood from a few donors. Clones were sequenced by immunoSEQ multiplex PCR, and TCRdb holds only the in-frame ones, with some missing. The profile shows around 84,000 clones, roughly 98% of them singletons. Sequenced sample: T cells isolated from PBMCs. These receptor sequences come from a human donor in good health.

The chain recombines TRBV27 with TRBJ2-2; possible D gene TRBD1, 5 bases. Looked up from germline, CDR1 is MNHEY and CDR2 is SMNVEV (reference sequence). This CDR3 has 15 residues. Trimming took off 8 bases at V and 4 bases at J, with 17 bases between the two ends. The CDR3 DNA follows: TGTGCCAGCCTCCCAAAGGTGGGGCCCACCGGGGAGCTGTTTTTT. Residues: CASLPKVGPTGELFF.

The chain's CDR3 is CASSSQGAGNTIYF. The CDR3 DNA reads as TGTGCCAGCAGCTCACAGGGCGCTGGAAACACCATATATTTT. V is TRBV9 and J is TRBJ1-3, with D tentatively TRBD1 (6 bases). Germline CDR1 is SGDLS and CDR2 is YYNGEE. The CDR3 is made up of 14 amino acids. The germline V and J ends were trimmed by 4 bases and 2 bases, with 10 bases remaining between them.

This clone occurred once. The rearrangement links TRBV6-5 to TRBJ2-1, with 9 bases lining up with TRBD2. This CDR3 comprises 15 residues. Germline CDR1 and CDR2: MNHEY and SVGAGI. With 2 bases clipped from V and 3 bases from J, the junction kept 2 bases outside the gene matches. CDR3 sequence (DNA): TGTGCCAGCAGTTACCTAGCGGGGCACTACAATGAGCAGTTCTTC. Translating gives CASSYLAGHYNEQFF.

This clone was recorded only once. The chain recombines TRBV5-1 with TRBJ1-1; 7 nucleotides match TRBD1. Losses at the gene ends were 2 bases for V and 12 bases for J; bases not matched to a gene: 10. Germline V gene lookup returns CDR1 SGHRS and CDR2 YFSETQ. The CDR3 sequence is 13 residues long. CDR3 nucleotides: TGCGCCAGCAGCTTAGGAGGGGGCAGCGTAACTTTCTTT. It is translated as CASSLGGGSVTFF. Full variable domain (rest looked up from reference TRBV5-1 and TRBJ1-1): KAGVTQTPRYLIKTRGQQVTLSCSPISGHRSVSWYQQTPGQGLQFLFEYFSETQRNKGNFPGRFSGRQFSNSRSEMNVSTLELGDSALYLCASSLGGGSVTFFGQGTRLTVV.

The chain carries TRBV5-1 and TRBJ2-7, with 8 bases matching TRBD2. The trim removed 7 bases at V and 7 bases at J, leaving 10 bases unmatched. The CDR3 contains 13 residues. CDR1 and CDR2 (germline): SGHRS, YFSETQ. CDR3 sequence: CASFSGNRGEQYF. The CDR3 nucleotides read TGCGCCAGCTTTAGCGGGAACCGAGGAGAGCAGTACTTC.

The gene calls are TRBV2 and TRBJ2-1; tentatively, D is TRBD2 (6 bases). Germline V gives CDR1 SNHLY, CDR2 FYNNEI. With 2 bases removed from V and 5 bases from J, the gap between germline ends came to 25 bases. There are 19 residues in the CDR3. DNA of the CDR3: TGTGCCAGCAGTGAACAATTTCTAATAGGCGGGAAAACCGACAATGAGCAGTTCTTC. This encodes CASSEQFLIGGKTDNEQFF.

The chain combines TRBV27 with TRBJ2-2; D possibly corresponds to TRBD2 (5 bases). The CDR3 runs to 17 residues. Between the trimmed V and J ends, which lost 6 bases and 3 bases, there was a span of 20 bases. Germline CDR1 MNHEY, CDR2 SMNVEV (reference sequence). CDR3 region: CASSHLPDSVYTGELFF. CDR3 sequence (DNA): TGTGCCAGCAGCCACCTCCCCGATAGCGTCTACACCGGGGAGCTGTTTTTT.

The V call is TRBV11-3, the J call TRBJ2-1; TRBD2 matches 7 bases. V lost 2 bases, J lost 4 bases, and 17 bases stayed unmatched. The CDR3 length is 19 residues. Germline-derived CDR1 and CDR2 are SGHNT and YENEEA. The CDR3 region has the DNA TGTGCCAGCAGCTTAACTGAGACGATTAGCGGGTGGCGATACAATGAGCAGTTCTTC. Residues: CASSLTETISGWRYNEQFF.

The chain is built from TRBV11-2 and TRBJ2-3, with TRBD1 identical over 8 bases. This CDR3 contains 15 residues. After removal of 3 bases from V and 2 bases from J, the junction contained 4 bases not matched to a gene. The germline V gene encodes CDR1 SGHAT and CDR2 FQNNGV. The CDR3 DNA follows: TGTGCCAGCAGCTTCGGGACAGGTACCACAGATACGCAGTATTTT. Amino acid sequence: CASSFGTGTTDTQYF.

J is TRBJ1-1 and V is TRBV28; TRBD1 matches at 8 bases. The V and J ends lost 2 bases and 11 bases, in that order; junction bases with no gene match: 7. The CDR3 sequence is 13 residues long. CDR1 is MDHEN, CDR2 SYDVKM, per germline. CDR3 in DNA: TGTGCCAGCAGTTTACCCCGACAGGGGCGCGCTTTCTTT. Protein sequence: CASSLPRQGRAFF.

The rearrangement links TRBV27 to TRBJ1-1; TRBD1 aligns across 9 bases. The CDR3 runs to 15 residues. With V trimmed by 5 bases and J by 3 bases, 7 bases remained unmatched. Germline-derived CDR1 and CDR2 are MNHEY and SMNVEV (reference sequence). CDR3 bases: TGTGCCAGCAGTGAACGGACAGGGGTGTACACTGAAGCTTTCTTT. This encodes CASSERTGVYTEAFF.

DNA for the CDR3: TGCAGCGTTGATGGGGAGGCGCCAAGCTCCTACAATGAGCAGTTCTTC. It translates to CSVDGEAPSSYNEQFF. V gene TRBV29-1 combines with J gene TRBJ2-1, with D possibly matching TRBD2 (6 bases). CDR1 and CDR2 from the germline V gene are SQVTM and ANQGSEA. Trimming took off 3 bases at V and 0 bases at J, with 15 bases between the two ends. This CDR3 comprises 16 residues.

V usage is TRBV4-2 and J usage is TRBJ2-3, with TRBD2 matching 8 bases. The CDR3 covers 14 residues. After removal of 7 bases from V and 3 bases from J, the junction contained 6 bases not matched to a gene. Germline V gene data show CDR1 as LGHNA and CDR2 as YNFKEQ. The CDR3, as DNA: TGTGCCAGCACGGACGGGGGGGATACAGATACGCAGTATTTT. Translating gives CASTDGGDTDTQYF.

The chain recombines TRBV6-1 with TRBJ2-4; TRBD2 is a possible D gene (5 bases). Trimming shortened V by 2 bases and J by 0 bases, and 8 bases separated the two germline ends. The CDR3 spans 15 residues. Looked up from germline, CDR1 is MNHNS and CDR2 is SASEGT. The CDR3 protein is CASSERDPAKNIQYF. Written as DNA, the CDR3 is TGTGCCAGCAGTGAACGGGATCCAGCCAAAAACATTCAGTACTTC.

This chain's CDR3 is CASSSPQDRYSYEQYF. The CDR3 DNA follows: TGTGCCAGCAGCTCGCCGCAGGACAGATATTCCTACGAGCAGTACTTC. This chain connects TRBV5-4 to TRBJ2-7; perhaps TRBD1 as D (6 bases). The CDR3 covers 16 residues. From germline, CDR1 is SGHNT and CDR2 YYREEE (reference sequence). The V and J ends lost 3 bases and 1 base respectively, with 17 bases between them.

V is TRBV19 and J is TRBJ1-5; D is perhaps TRBD1 (6 bases). The CDR3 runs 13 residues. Germline assignment: CDR1 LNHDA and CDR2 SQIVND (reference sequence). V shed 6 bases and J shed 4 bases, with 10 bases lying between them. The CDR3 DNA reads as TGTGCCAGTAGGAGGGGGATTAATCAGCCCCAGCATTTT. Translation: CASRRGINQPQHF.

The chain recombines TRBV5-4 with TRBJ2-5, with 8 bases that match TRBD2. CDR1 and CDR2 (germline): SGHNT, YYREEE (reference sequence). The CDR3 consists of 15 residues. Trimming cost V 2 bases and J 5 bases; bases outside gene matches: 8. CDR3 bases: TGTGCCAGCAGCTTCGGCGGGGGGCCACCGGAGACCCAGTACTTC. This translates into CASSFGGGPPETQYF.

J is TRBJ1-3 and V is TRBV7-9; D not resolved. The V end lost 7 bases, the J end lost 0 bases, and 10 bases lay between the germline ends. The CDR3 runs 14 residues. Germline assignment: CDR1 SEHNR and CDR2 FQNEAQ (reference sequence). The CDR3 reads CASIGSGSGNTIYF. DNA of the CDR3: TGTGCCAGCATCGGAAGCGGCTCTGGAAACACCATATATTTT.

The rearrangement uses TRBV7-6 and TRBJ2-7; D is unresolved. Germline CDR1 and CDR2: SGHVS and FNYEAQ. V was shortened by 4 bases and J by 0 bases, with 4 bases between the two germline ends. The CDR3 is 12 amino acids. As DNA, the CDR3 is TGTGCCAGCAGCTCGAGCTCCTACGAGCAGTACTTC. Its translation is CASSSSSYEQYF.

This chain uses TRBV6-1 with TRBJ2-5; 9 bases line up with TRBD1. The CDR3 is 15 amino acids. In germline, CDR1 is MNHNS, CDR2 SASEGT. The V gene end was trimmed by 6 bases and the J gene end by 5 bases; junction bases not matched to a gene: 10. The CDR3 reads CASSQEQGAMETQYF. CDR3 coding DNA: TGTGCCAGCAGCCAAGAACAGGGGGCAATGGAGACCCAGTACTTC.

The chain carries TRBV5-4 and TRBJ1-5, with 9 bases matching TRBD1. Trimming cost V 4 bases and J 4 bases; bases outside gene matches: 3. Per germline, CDR1 SGHNT and CDR2 YYREEE (reference sequence). This CDR3 contains 14 residues. CDR3 protein: CASSPGTGNQPQHF. In DNA, the CDR3 is TGTGCCAGCAGCCCCGGGACAGGGAATCAGCCCCAGCATTTT.

The chain links TRBV28 to TRBJ2-4; TRBD1 matches at 8 bases. Unmatched junction bases numbered 9, after V lost 5 bases and J lost 0 bases. Germline CDR1 is MDHEN and CDR2 is SYDVKM. The CDR3 has 17 amino acids. This CDR3 is CASSILQGAPAKNIQYF. The CDR3 DNA is TGTGCCAGCAGTATCCTGCAGGGGGCCCCAGCCAAAAACATTCAGTACTTC.

The CDR3 DNA reads TGTGCCAGCACCCAACGCCGGGACTACGCCTTCACAGATACGCAGTATTTT. Protein product: CASTQRRDYAFTDTQYF. The V call is TRBV27, the J call TRBJ2-3; 7 nucleotides agree with TRBD2. The V and J ends lost 7 bases and 2 bases, in that order; junction bases with no gene match: 15. CDR1 and CDR2 (germline): MNHEY, SMNVEV (reference sequence). The CDR3 has 17 amino acids.

The chain is built from TRBV10-3 and TRBJ2-7; 10 bases are shared with TRBD2. Germline CDR1 reads ENHRY; CDR2 reads SYGVKD. This CDR3 spans 17 amino acids. V shed 4 bases and J 2 bases; nucleotides not matched to a gene: 11. The CDR3 DNA sequence: TGTGCCATCAGTGGAGGCCTAGCGGGAGAAAAAACCTACGAGCAGTACTTC. This encodes CAISGGLAGEKTYEQYF.

The rearrangement links TRBV6-5 to TRBJ1-5; tentatively, D is TRBD1 (5 bases). Germline CDR1 and CDR2: MNHEY and SVGAGI. Trimming pared 6 bases from V and 2 bases from J, leaving 14 bases between. CDR3 size: 15 residues. For the CDR3, the DNA is TGTGCCAGCAGCCCTTTCGGGGGGGGCAATCAGCCCCAGCATTTT. Translation gives CASSPFGGGNQPQHF.

The V call is TRBV7-3, the J call TRBJ2-2; a weak D match, TRBD1 (6 bases). The CDR3 spans 13 residues. Trimming removed 5 bases from V and 6 bases from J, with 10 bases in between. The germline CDR1 and CDR2 sequences are SGHTA and FQGTGA. CDR3 nucleotides: TGTGCCAGCAGCCTACAGGGTGCCGGGGAGCTGTTTTTT. Translation gives CASSLQGAGELFF.

The J gene is TRBJ2-7, the V gene TRBV28; TRBD1 aligns across 11 bases. V was clipped by 6 bases and J by 4 bases; unmatched bases: 8. The CDR3 is 15 residues long. Germline values: CDR1 MDHEN, CDR2 SYDVKM. The CDR3 bases are TGTGCCAGCAGCCCTGGGGACAGGGGGTGGTACGAGCAGTACTTC. Translation gives CASSPGDRGWYEQYF.

The DNA of the CDR3 is TGTGCCTGGAGTTGGGGGGGCGTCAATGCCATGTACGAGCAGTACTTC. This codes for CAWSWGGVNAMYEQYF. The chain joins TRBV30 to TRBJ2-7; possibly TRBD2 for D (7 bases). Germline lookup yields CDR1 GTSNPN and CDR2 SVGIG (reference sequence). CDR3 length equals 16 residues. Trimming took 2 bases from V and 4 from J, leaving 21 bases between them.

This chain joins TRBV18 and TRBJ1-1; D unresolved. V lost 3 bases and J lost 5, with 7 bases in between. From germline, CDR1 is KGHSH and CDR2 LQKENI. This CDR3 is 12 amino acids long. The CDR3 DNA sequence: TGTGCCAGCTCACCGCGTAGAACTGAAGCTTTCTTT. Its translation is CASSPRRTEAFF.

V and J are TRBV18 and TRBJ2-5, with 10 bases fitting TRBD1. The CDR3 spans 15 residues. The germline V gene has CDR1 KGHSH and CDR2 LQKENI. V lost 6 bases and J lost 4; bases outside the gene matches: 8. The CDR3 DNA sequence: TGTGCCAGCTCTACGACAGGGGGCTTTGGAGAGACCCAGTACTTC. It yields the protein CASSTTGGFGETQYF.